Listed below are T cell receptor beta chains from one sample, sequenced in a study of blood T cell repertoires in COVID-19. This table comes from immunoSEQ multiplex PCR, and its TCRdb copy is limited to in-frame clones, with some not included. The table records some 78,000 clones, 90% of them present only once. The sequenced material came from peripheral blood. These receptors originate from a woman of 80 years or more with active or convalescent COVID-19. Both conserved end residues are part of each CDR3. The D gene is left open where the match is weak. Some rows have no size entry. The others give once, few or many, or a class for an expanded clone.

CDR3 DNA	CDR3 protein	D gene	V gene	J gene	clone size
TGTGCCAGTAGTATAGGCAGGGTTGAGACCCAGTACTTC	CASSIGRVETQYF	.	TRBV19	TRBJ2-5	once
TGTGCCAGCCGAGGGACTAGCGGGAGTTATGAGACCCAGTACTTC	CASRGTSGSYETQYF	TRBD2	TRBV7-2	TRBJ2-5	once
TGTGCCAGCAGTTTAGGAGGGTCGGGGGGCCATGGCTACACCTTC	CASSLGGSGGHGYTF	.	TRBV28	TRBJ1-2	.
TGTGCCAGCAGTTATTCGGGTGCAGAGAACTATGGCTACACCTTC	CASSYSGAENYGYTF	.	TRBV6-5	TRBJ1-2	.
TGTGCCAGCAGCTGTGGAGCGCAAGATACGCAGTATTTT	CASSCGAQDTQYF	.	TRBV3-1/TRBV3-2	TRBJ2-3	.
TGTGCCAGCAGTTACGGGACTAGCGGGAGTGGAGCGTTCTTC	CASSYGTSGSGAFF	TRBD2	TRBV6-2/TRBV6-3	TRBJ2-1	.
TGTGCCAGCTCATCCGGGACAGGACTGGACTATGGCTACACCTTC	CASSSGTGLDYGYTF	TRBD1	TRBV18	TRBJ1-2	.
TGTGCCAGCAGCCGAGGGACAGTCCAAGAGACCCAGTACTTC	CASSRGTVQETQYF	TRBD1	TRBV3-1/TRBV3-2	TRBJ2-5	once
TGTGCCAGCAGTTTGACAGGGTGGAACTATGGCTACACCTTC	CASSLTGWNYGYTF	TRBD1	TRBV28	TRBJ1-2	.
TGTGCCAGCAGTTCCTCCGCCTACGAGCAGTACTTC	CASSSSAYEQYF	.	TRBV6-5	TRBJ2-7	once
TGTGCCAGCAGCCAAGGGGTAACTATACGCACCGGGGAGCTGTTTTTT	CASSQGVTIRTGELFF	.	TRBV3-1/TRBV3-2	TRBJ2-2	.
TGTGCCAGCAGCTCAACTTCAGGGAGGCCCTACAATGAGCAGTTCTTC	CASSSTSGRPYNEQFF	.	TRBV7-9	TRBJ2-1	.
TGCGCCAGCAGCTTAGGGACTAGCGGGAGGGCCGACGGGGAGCTGTTTTTT	CASSLGTSGRADGELFF	TRBD2	TRBV5-1	TRBJ2-2	.
TGTGCCTGGAGTCGGCAGGGGGCATCGATGAACACTGAAGCTTTCTTT	CAWSRQGASMNTEAFF	TRBD1	TRBV30	TRBJ1-1	.
TGTGCCAGCAGTGCCACAGGGGGCAGAAGTGAAAAACTGTTTTTT	CASSATGGRSEKLFF	TRBD1	TRBV2	TRBJ1-4	.
TGCGCCAGCAGCTTGAGAGCCTCCGGGTCTTTGAACACTGAAGCTTTCTTT	CASSLRASGSLNTEAFF	.	TRBV5-1	TRBJ1-1	.
TGTGCCAGCAGCTTGGCCCCCATGAACACTGAAGCTTTCTTT	CASSLAPMNTEAFF	.	TRBV5-4	TRBJ1-1	.
TGTGCCAGCAGCGTAGCCCAGACAGGGGACCGGGCGCAGTATTTT	CASSVAQTGDRAQYF	TRBD1	TRBV9	TRBJ2-3	.
TGCGCCAGCAGCTTTAATAGCGGAAACACCGGGGAGCTGTTTTTT	CASSFNSGNTGELFF	.	TRBV5-1	TRBJ2-2	.
TGTGCCAGCAGCTTAGGAGGGGGGACAGGGGATCAGCCCCAGCATTTT	CASSLGGGTGDQPQHF	TRBD1	TRBV7-2	TRBJ1-5	.
TGTGCCAGCAGCGTAGGGCCACTAGCGCAAAATGAGCAGTTCTTC	CASSVGPLAQNEQFF	TRBD2	TRBV9	TRBJ2-1	.
TGCGCCAGCACCGTCACGAGTGCGACTAATGAAAAACTGTTTTTT	CASTVTSATNEKLFF	.	TRBV5-1	TRBJ1-4	.
TGTGCCACCAGCCTTAGCGGGAGGGCTCCCGGGGAGCTGTTTTTT	CATSLSGRAPGELFF	TRBD2	TRBV24-1	TRBJ2-2	.
TGTGCCAGCAGTGAGGTCTATGGAAACACCATATATTTT	CASSEVYGNTIYF	.	TRBV6-1	TRBJ1-3	.
TGCGCCAGCAGTCACTCAGGGGCCACTGAAGCTTTCTTT	CASSHSGATEAFF	.	TRBV23-1	TRBJ1-1	.
TGTGCCAGCAGTTTAACGGACGGGGTCGGCCAGCCCCAGCATTTT	CASSLTDGVGQPQHF	.	TRBV27	TRBJ1-5	.
TGTGCCAGCACGGGGGTTCAGGAGCTGTTTTTT	CASTGVQELFF	.	TRBV28	TRBJ2-2	.
TGTGCCAGCAGCGATATTTGGGGCGGGAGCACCTACGAGCAGTACTTC	CASSDIWGGSTYEQYF	TRBD2	TRBV11-2	TRBJ2-7	.
TGTGCCAGCAGCTTAGGAGGACATCTTGGCTACACCTTC	CASSLGGHLGYTF	.	TRBV7-8	TRBJ1-2	.
TGCGCCAGCCGAGTACAAACCGGGACAACCATTTACGAGCAGTACTTC	CASRVQTGTTIYEQYF	.	TRBV5-1	TRBJ2-7	.
TGTGCCACCAGCAGATCCCGGACTAGCGGGAGTTCCTACAATGAGCAGTTCTTC	CATSRSRTSGSSYNEQFF	TRBD2	TRBV15	TRBJ2-1	.
TGTGCCACCAGCTCCACAGGACTAGCGGGAGCTCGCTACGAGCAGTACTTC	CATSSTGLAGARYEQYF	TRBD2	TRBV7-8	TRBJ2-7	.
TGTGCCAGCAGCGCCGGGATAGCGGGAGACACCGGGGAGCTGTTTTTT	CASSAGIAGDTGELFF	TRBD2	TRBV6-6	TRBJ2-2	few
TGTGCCATCACCAGAGCGGCGAGCACTGAAGCTTTCTTT	CAITRAASTEAFF	.	TRBV10-3	TRBJ1-1	.
TGTGCCAGCAGCATAAACAGGGGGGATGCCGAAAAACTGTTTTTT	CASSINRGDAEKLFF	TRBD1	TRBV7-2	TRBJ1-4	.
TGTGCCAGCAGTTCCGGTGGGACAGGGCACGAGCAGTACTTC	CASSSGGTGHEQYF	TRBD1	TRBV28	TRBJ2-7	.
TGTGCCAGCAGCTTCTTCCTTGCAACTAATGAAAAACTGTTTTTT	CASSFFLATNEKLFF	.	TRBV5-6	TRBJ1-4	few
TGCGCCAGCAGCCAAGATTCTAATCCGGGACAGCTTCCGTACTTC	CASSQDSNPGQLPYF	TRBD1	TRBV4-3	TRBJ2-4	.
TGTGCCAGCAGTTTTGCGGGGCTAGCCAAAAACATTCAGTACTTC	CASSFAGLAKNIQYF	.	TRBV28	TRBJ2-4	.
TGTGCCAGCAGTGGGGCTAAGAGGCCCTACAATGAGCAGTTCTTC	CASSGAKRPYNEQFF	.	TRBV27	TRBJ2-1	.
TGTGCCAGCAGTGCCCTAGCGGGAGGTATCACAGATACGCAGTATTTT	CASSALAGGITDTQYF	TRBD2	TRBV2	TRBJ2-3	.
TGTGCCAGTAGTCCCACCGGGACAGCCTCGGCTTTCTTT	CASSPTGTASAFF	TRBD1	TRBV19	TRBJ1-1	.
TGCAGTCTTGACAGGGCGAAACTGTTTTTT	CSLDRAKLFF	TRBD1	TRBV20-1	TRBJ1-4	.
TGTGCCAGCAGCCTCCTTAGCGGGAGGGCCTACGAGCAGTACTTC	CASSLLSGRAYEQYF	TRBD2	TRBV14	TRBJ2-7	.
TGCGCCAGCAGCCCCACTAGCCCGACGGGACAGGGGGGAGTTGGCTACACCTTC	CASSPTSPTGQGGVGYTF	TRBD1	TRBV5-1	TRBJ1-2	.
TGTGCCACCAGTGGTATTAGCGGGAGTGGTGGGGCCAACGTCCTGACTTTC	CATSGISGSGGANVLTF	TRBD2	TRBV24-1	TRBJ2-6	.
TGTGCCAGCAGCTCCGAGCCTGGACAGCAGCAAGAGACCCAGTACTTC	CASSSEPGQQQETQYF	.	TRBV5-4	TRBJ2-5	.
TGTGCCAGCGGGCATCAGCCCCAGCATTTT	CASGHQPQHF	.	TRBV6-5	TRBJ1-5	.
TGTGCCAGCAGCCCGGGACACTACCAAGAGACCCAGTACTTC	CASSPGHYQETQYF	.	TRBV5-5	TRBJ2-5	.
TGTGCCAGCCTTGGGGCCATGAACACTGAAGCTTTCTTT	CASLGAMNTEAFF	.	TRBV19	TRBJ1-1	.
TGCGCCAGCAGCGCGGGAACAACTAGCAATCAGCCCCAGCATTTT	CASSAGTTSNQPQHF	.	TRBV5-1	TRBJ1-5	.
TGCGCCAGCAGCACCCTAGCGGGAGGTGTCGATACGCAGTATTTT	CASSTLAGGVDTQYF	TRBD2	TRBV4-1	TRBJ2-3	.
TGTGCCAGCAGCCAAGGAAGACAGGGTCTAAGAAACACCATATATTTT	CASSQGRQGLRNTIYF	TRBD1	TRBV3-1/TRBV3-2	TRBJ1-3	.
TGTGCCAGCAGATACTACTCCTACGAGCAGTACTTC	CASRYYSYEQYF	.	TRBV2	TRBJ2-7	.